This T cell receptor (beta chain) was documented in a study of response to subunit inactivated influenza vaccine (dated by TCRdb to the late 2010s). For context, the study as a whole: To follow how T cells responded to a trivalent subunit inactivated influenza vaccine, the researchers relied on deep quantitative profiling of the T cell receptor repertoire.

This clonotype was counted only a few times. No antigen is known for it. There are no base qualities to consult, and no much larger clone falls within one base. Libraries were prepared through RT-PCR. Sequencing instrument: Illumina HiSeq 2500. Using fastp at Q25 and MiXCR, TCRdb reprocessed the public reads and kept productive beta chains. Here each entry gathers all rows of one CDR3 protein and keeps the most common genes and DNA. The sample data list 500,000 to 600,000 distinct CDR3 sequences, and about 15% of these were observed just once. Less than 4% of the sample is in the top ten clones. General study outcomes and caveats: It was suggested by the authors that each seasonal influenza vaccination may recruit only a limited number of new T cells.

According to the germline V gene (reference sequence), CDR1 reads DFQATT and CDR2 reads SNEGSKA. The V end gives up 3 bases and the J end 7 bases, leaving 7 bases in the junction not matched to a gene. The CDR3 runs 14 residues from the cysteine to the phenylalanine. The DNA shown is the 42-base CDR3, in frame from base 1. The sequencing here drew on CD4+ T cells sorted from PBMCs, taken about 23 months after vaccination. This sequence originates from a man between 50 and 69 years old who received an inactivated influenza vaccine. Donor details come from another sample of the same person, matched by shared clones. The chain links TRBV20-1 with TRBJ1-2, and TRBD1 matches 11 of the central bases. The nucleotide sequence is given as TGCAGTGCTAGCCCGGGACAGGGGGTTACTGGCTACACCTTC. It encodes CSASPGQGVTGYTF.